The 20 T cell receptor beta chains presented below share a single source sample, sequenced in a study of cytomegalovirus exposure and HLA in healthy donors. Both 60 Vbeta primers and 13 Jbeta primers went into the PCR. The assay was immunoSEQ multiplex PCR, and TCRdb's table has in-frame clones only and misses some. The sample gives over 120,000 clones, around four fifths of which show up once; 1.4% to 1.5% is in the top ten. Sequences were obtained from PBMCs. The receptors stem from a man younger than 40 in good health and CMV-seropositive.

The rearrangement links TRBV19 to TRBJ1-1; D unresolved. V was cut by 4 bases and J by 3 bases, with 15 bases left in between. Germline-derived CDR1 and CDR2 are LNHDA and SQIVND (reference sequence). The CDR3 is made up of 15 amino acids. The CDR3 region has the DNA TGTGCCAGTAGTAAGTCTGGACTAAGGGACACTGAAGCTTTCTTT. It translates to CASSKSGLRDTEAFF.

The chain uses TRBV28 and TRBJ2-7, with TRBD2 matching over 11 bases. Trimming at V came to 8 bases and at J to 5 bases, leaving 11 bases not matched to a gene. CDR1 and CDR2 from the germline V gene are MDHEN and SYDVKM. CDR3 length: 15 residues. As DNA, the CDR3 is TGTGCCAGCGGCGGGACTAGCGGACCTCTTGACGAGCAGTACTTC. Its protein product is CASGGTSGPLDEQYF. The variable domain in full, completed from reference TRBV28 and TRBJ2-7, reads DVKVTQSSRYLVKRTGEKVFLECVQDMDHENMFWYRQDPGLGLRLIYFSYDVKMKEKGDIPEGYSVSREKKERFSLILESASTNQTSMYLCASGGTSGPLDEQYFGPGTRLTVT.

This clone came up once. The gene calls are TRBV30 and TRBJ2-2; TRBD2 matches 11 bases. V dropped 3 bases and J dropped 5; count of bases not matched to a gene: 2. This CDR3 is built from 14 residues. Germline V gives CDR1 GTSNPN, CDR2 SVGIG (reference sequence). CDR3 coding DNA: TGTGCCTGGAGGGTAGCGGGGGGGACCGGGGAGCTGTTTTTT. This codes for CAWRVAGGTGELFF.

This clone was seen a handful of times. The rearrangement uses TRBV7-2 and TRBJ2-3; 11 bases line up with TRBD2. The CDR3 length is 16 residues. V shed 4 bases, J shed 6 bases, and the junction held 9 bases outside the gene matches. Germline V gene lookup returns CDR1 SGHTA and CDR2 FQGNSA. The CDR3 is CASSSMGASGGDTQYF. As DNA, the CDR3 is TGTGCCAGCAGCTCAATGGGGGCTAGCGGGGGGGATACGCAGTATTTT.

CDR3 sequence (DNA): TGCGCCAGGATCAACGGGAACACCCTCCTTACGTCCTACGAGCAGTACTTC. Protein: CARINGNTLLTSYEQYF. The chain links TRBV10-1 to TRBJ2-5; D is perhaps TRBD2 (5 bases). The J call may be incorrect, as the DNA end agrees better with TRBJ2-7. Germline CDR1 reads WNHNN; CDR2 reads SYGVQD (reference sequence). This CDR3 spans 17 amino acids.

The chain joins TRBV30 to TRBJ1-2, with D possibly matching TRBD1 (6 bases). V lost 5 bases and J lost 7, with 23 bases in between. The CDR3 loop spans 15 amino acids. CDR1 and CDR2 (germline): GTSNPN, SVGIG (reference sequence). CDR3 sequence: CAWRIRDRREGGYTF. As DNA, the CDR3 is TGTGCCTGGCGGATAAGAGACAGGAGGGAGGGTGGCTACACCTTC.

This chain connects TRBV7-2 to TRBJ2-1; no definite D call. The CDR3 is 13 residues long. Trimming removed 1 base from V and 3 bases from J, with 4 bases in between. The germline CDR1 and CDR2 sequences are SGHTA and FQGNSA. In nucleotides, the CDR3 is TGTGCCAGCAGCTTAGGGAGCTACAATGAGCAGTTCTTC. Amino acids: CASSLGSYNEQFF.

In DNA, the CDR3 is TGTGCCAGCAGCCAAGTATCGGGAATTCGTAATTCACCCCTCCACTTT. Its translation: CASSQVSGIRNSPLHF. This rearrangement joins TRBV14 to TRBJ1-6; D unresolved. The germline V gene encodes CDR1 SGHDN and CDR2 FVKESK. This CDR3 region has 16 residues. V was cut by 1 base and J by 6 bases, with 13 bases left in between.

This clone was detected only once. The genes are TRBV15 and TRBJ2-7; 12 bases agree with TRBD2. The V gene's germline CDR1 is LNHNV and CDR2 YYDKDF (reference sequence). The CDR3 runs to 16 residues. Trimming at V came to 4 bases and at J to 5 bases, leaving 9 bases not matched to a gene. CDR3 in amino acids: CATSINPSGRAHEQYF. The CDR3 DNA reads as TGTGCCACCAGCATAAATCCTAGCGGGAGGGCCCACGAGCAGTACTTC.

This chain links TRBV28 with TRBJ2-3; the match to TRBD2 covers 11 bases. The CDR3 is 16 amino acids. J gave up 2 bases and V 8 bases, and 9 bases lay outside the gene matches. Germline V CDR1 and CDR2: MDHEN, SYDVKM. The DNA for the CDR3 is TGTGCCAGCGGGTCTTTTAGCGGGGGGGCCACAGATACGCAGTATTTT. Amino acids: CASGSFSGGATDTQYF.

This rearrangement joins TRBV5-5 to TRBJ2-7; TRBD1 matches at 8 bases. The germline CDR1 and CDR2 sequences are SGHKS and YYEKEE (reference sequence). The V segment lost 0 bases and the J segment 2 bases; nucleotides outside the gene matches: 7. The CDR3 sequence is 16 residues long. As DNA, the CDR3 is TGTGCCAGCAGCTTGGTTATCGGGACAGGTACCTACGAGCAGTACTTC. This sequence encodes CASSLVIGTGTYEQYF.

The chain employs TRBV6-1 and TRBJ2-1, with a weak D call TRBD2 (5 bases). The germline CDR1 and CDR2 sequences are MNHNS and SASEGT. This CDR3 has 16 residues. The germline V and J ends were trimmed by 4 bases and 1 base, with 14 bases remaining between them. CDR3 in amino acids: CASSVVTGLSYNEQFF. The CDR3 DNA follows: TGTGCCAGCAGTGTGGTTACGGGATTGTCCTACAATGAGCAGTTCTTC.

This CDR3 is CASRQSGWYGYEQYF. The CDR3 DNA reads TGTGCCAGCAGACAAAGCGGGTGGTACGGCTACGAGCAGTACTTC. The V call is TRBV27, the J call TRBJ2-7, with TRBD2 as a possible D gene (6 bases). Germline loops: CDR1 MNHEY, CDR2 SMNVEV (reference sequence). V shed 6 bases and J shed 3 bases, with 18 bases lying between them. This CDR3 is built from 15 residues.

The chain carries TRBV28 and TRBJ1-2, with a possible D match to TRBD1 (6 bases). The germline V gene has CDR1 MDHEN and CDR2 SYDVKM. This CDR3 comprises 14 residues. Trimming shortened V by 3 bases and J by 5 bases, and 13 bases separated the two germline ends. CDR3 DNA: TGTGCCAGCAGTTTTGCAGGGGCGCTATATGGCTACACCTTC. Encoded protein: CASSFAGALYGYTF.

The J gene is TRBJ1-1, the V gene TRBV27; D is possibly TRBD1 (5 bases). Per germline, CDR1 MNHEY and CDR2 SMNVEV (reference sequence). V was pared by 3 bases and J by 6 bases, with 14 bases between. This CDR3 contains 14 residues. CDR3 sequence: CASSFTGVKAEAFF. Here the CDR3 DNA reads TGTGCCAGCAGTTTTACGGGGGTCAAGGCTGAAGCTTTCTTT.

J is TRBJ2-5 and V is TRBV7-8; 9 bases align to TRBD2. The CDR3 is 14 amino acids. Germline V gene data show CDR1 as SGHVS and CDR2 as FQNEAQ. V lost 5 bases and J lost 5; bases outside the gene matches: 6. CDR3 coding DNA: TGTGCCAGCAGCCCCTCCGCGGGGGGGGAGACCCAGTACTTC. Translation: CASSPSAGGETQYF.

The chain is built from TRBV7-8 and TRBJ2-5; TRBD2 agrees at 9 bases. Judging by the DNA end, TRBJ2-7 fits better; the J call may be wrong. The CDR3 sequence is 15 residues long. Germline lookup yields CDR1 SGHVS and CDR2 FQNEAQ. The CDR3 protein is CASSPLTSGAYEQYF. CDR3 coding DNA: TGTGCCAGCAGCCCGTTGACTAGCGGCGCCTACGAGCAGTACTTC.

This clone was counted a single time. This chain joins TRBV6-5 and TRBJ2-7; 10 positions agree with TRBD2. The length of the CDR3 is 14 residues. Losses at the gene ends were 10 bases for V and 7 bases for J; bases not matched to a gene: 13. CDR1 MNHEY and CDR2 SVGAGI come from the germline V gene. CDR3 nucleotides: TGTGCCACCTGCACTAGCGGGGATGAGGGTGAGCAGTACTTC. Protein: CATCTSGDEGEQYF.

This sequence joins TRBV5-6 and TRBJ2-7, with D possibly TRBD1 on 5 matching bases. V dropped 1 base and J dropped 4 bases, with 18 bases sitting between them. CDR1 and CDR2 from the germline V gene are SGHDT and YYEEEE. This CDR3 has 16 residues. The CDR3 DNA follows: TGTGCCAGCAGCTTGATGGCAGGGTCTATCTGGTACGAGCAGTACTTC. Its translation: CASSLMAGSIWYEQYF.

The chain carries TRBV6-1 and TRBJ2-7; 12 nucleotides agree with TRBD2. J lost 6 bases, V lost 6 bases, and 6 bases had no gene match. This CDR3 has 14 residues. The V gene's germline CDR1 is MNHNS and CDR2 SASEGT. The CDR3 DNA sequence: TGTGCCAGCAGGCTAGCGGGGGGGCCACCCGAGCAGTACTTC. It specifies CASRLAGGPPEQYF.